Listed here are 18 T cell receptor beta chains from one sample, sequenced in a study of CD8 T cells in Susac syndrome. An input of about 0.5 to 1 ug of RNA was subjected to reverse transcription using random hexamers. Each CDR3 protein gets one entry after TCRdb re-called the immunoSEQ multiplex PCR reads with MiXCR. The sample records 110,000 to 150,000 distinct CDR3 sequences, approximately 96% being singletons. The sequenced sample consisted of CD4+ T cells from PBMCs. These receptors originate from a human donor with Susac syndrome.

J is TRBJ1-5 and V is TRBV6-2 or TRBV6-3; 7 bases are a match to TRBD1. Germline CDR1 and CDR2: MNHEY and SVGEGT. The V and J ends lost 2 bases and 4 bases, in that order; junction bases with no gene match: 5. This CDR3 has 15 amino acids. The chain's CDR3 is CASSYRGPTNQPQHF. The CDR3 region has the DNA TGTGCCAGCAGTTACAGGGGGCCTACAAATCAGCCCCAGCATTTT.

J is TRBJ2-7 and V is TRBV29-1; 7 nucleotides agree with TRBD1. The CDR3 runs 14 residues. The germline V gene has CDR1 SQVTM and CDR2 ANQGSEA. J lost 5 bases, V lost 6 bases, and 13 bases had no gene match. CDR3 nucleotides: TGCAGCGTAACGGCCGGGACAGTCTTCAACGAGCAGTACTTC. It is translated as CSVTAGTVFNEQYF.

The chain recombines TRBV5-1 with TRBJ2-4, with D tentatively TRBD2 (6 bases). The CDR3 length is 15 residues. CDR1 is SGHRS, CDR2 YFSETQ, per germline. The germline V and J ends were trimmed by 1 base and 3 bases, with 11 bases remaining between them. The CDR3 nucleotides read TGCGCCAGCAGCTTGCCGGTAGCGGTCAAAAACATTCAGTACTTC. It encodes CASSLPVAVKNIQYF. The full variable domain, completed using reference TRBV5-1 and TRBJ2-4, is KAGVTQTPRYLIKTRGQQVTLSCSPISGHRSVSWYQQTPGQGLQFLFEYFSETQRNKGNFPGRFSGRQFSNSRSEMNVSTLELGDSALYLCASSLPVAVKNIQYFGAGTRLSVL.

The chain carries TRBV5-1 and TRBJ2-7, with 12 bases lining up with TRBD2. Germline V lookup: CDR1 SGHRS, CDR2 YFSETQ. Losses at the gene ends were 0 bases for V and 7 bases for J; bases not matched to a gene: 11. The length of the CDR3 is 17 residues. CDR3 amino acids: CASSLEPTSGSLLEQYF. The CDR3 bases are TGCGCCAGCAGCTTGGAACCGACTAGCGGGAGTTTATTAGAGCAGTACTTC.

The CDR3 nucleotides are TGTGCCAGCAGCCCATTCCAGAATGCCGGGGAGCTGTTTTTT. Translation: CASSPFQNAGELFF. The chain is built from TRBV3-1 and TRBJ2-2; D not certain. Germline assignment: CDR1 LGHDT and CDR2 YNNKEL (reference sequence). Trimming stripped 4 bases from V and 6 bases from J, with 12 bases between. The length of the CDR3 is 14 residues.

The J gene is TRBJ2-5, the V gene TRBV18; D is ambiguous. This CDR3 has 13 residues. CDR1 and CDR2 (germline): KGHSH, LQKENI. Deletions cut 6 bases from V and 3 bases from J, with 11 bases between. The CDR3: CASSEGSEETQYF. The CDR3 DNA is TGTGCCAGCTCCGAAGGCTCCGAAGAGACCCAGTACTTC.

V gene TRBV19 combines with J gene TRBJ1-5; unclear D gene. V lost 5 bases to trimming and J lost 4 bases, with 18 bases between them. Germline CDR1 reads LNHDA; CDR2 reads SQIVND (reference sequence). CDR3 length: 16 amino acids. The CDR3 coding sequence is TGTGCCAGTAGTCGCGTCCAGGACGGCTCTAATCAGCCCCAGCATTTT. Translation gives CASSRVQDGSNQPQHF.

This clonotype was recorded only once. J is TRBJ2-1 and V is TRBV15; D may be TRBD1 or TRBD2 (5 bases each). The V gene's germline CDR1 is LNHNV and CDR2 YYDKDF (reference sequence). The CDR3 runs to 15 residues. V was trimmed by 0 bases and J by 7 bases, leaving 13 bases between them. CDR3 nucleotide sequence: TGTGCCACCAGCAGAGAGGGGACCGGCCGTAATGAGCAGTTCTTC. Residues: CATSREGTGRNEQFF.

This rearrangement joins TRBV27 to TRBJ1-6; 7 bases agree with TRBD1. This CDR3 region has 15 residues. Germline V gene lookup returns CDR1 MNHEY and CDR2 SMNVEV (reference sequence). V lost 2 bases to trimming and J lost 6 bases; unmatched junction nucleotides: 4. CDR3 in amino acids: CASSLRGQANSPLHF. CDR3 DNA sequence: TGTGCCAGCAGTTTACGAGGACAGGCTAATTCACCCCTCCACTTT.

The V and J genes are TRBV12-3 or TRBV12-4 and TRBJ2-2; D remains ambiguous. There are 12 residues in the CDR3. V was cut by 5 bases and J by 7 bases, with 8 bases left in between. The CDR3 sequence: CASSPGYGELFF. In DNA form, the CDR3 reads TGTGCCAGCAGTCCAGGTTACGGGGAGCTGTTTTTT.

This chain connects TRBV3-1 to TRBJ2-1, with TRBD2 matching 7 bases. Looked up from germline, CDR1 is LGHDT and CDR2 is YNNKEL (reference sequence). The junction had 8 bases not matched to a gene; V was cut back by 4 bases and J by 5 bases. The CDR3 is made up of 15 amino acids. The chain's CDR3 is CASSRRTRQDNEQFF. The CDR3 region has the DNA TGTGCCAGCAGCCGACGGACTAGGCAAGACAATGAGCAGTTCTTC.

The CDR3 reads CSSIQQGRYGYTF. The CDR3 bases are TGCAGTTCCATCCAACAGGGCCGCTATGGCTACACCTTC. This chain joins TRBV20-1 and TRBJ1-2, with D possibly being TRBD1 (6 bases). The V gene's germline CDR1 is DFQATT and CDR2 SNEGSKA (reference sequence). This CDR3 comprises 13 residues. Trimming left V 8 bases short and J 4 bases short, with 17 bases between.

The CDR3 DNA follows: TGCGCCAGCAGCTTGGCCGGGGGACTAGCGGGATCCTCACAGTTCTTC. Its translation: CASSLAGGLAGSSQFF. The chain combines TRBV5-1 with TRBJ2-1; TRBD2 agrees at 13 bases. Losses at the gene ends were 0 bases for V and 13 bases for J; bases not matched to a gene: 10. The CDR3 loop spans 16 amino acids. Germline values: CDR1 SGHRS, CDR2 YFSETQ.

V is TRBV21-1 and J is TRBJ1-5; the table calls TRBD1, which could not be checked here. TRBV21-1 is a pseudogene locus. The CDR3 has 15 amino acids. The CDR3 nucleotides are TGTGCCAGCATCTTATTCGTCCCACCAAATCAGCCCCAGCATTTT. It translates to CASILFVPPNQPQHF.

This clonotype was found once. CDR3: CSARLTGLAYGYTF. The CDR3 DNA is TGCAGTGCTAGACTAACGGGACTCGCGTATGGCTACACCTTC. The chain combines TRBV20-1 with TRBJ1-2; D may be TRBD1 (5 bases). This CDR3 has 14 residues. Germline CDR1 DFQATT, CDR2 SNEGSKA (reference sequence). Trimming took off 2 bases at V and 5 bases at J, with 15 bases between the two ends.

This sequence joins TRBV4-1 and TRBJ2-7, with 9 bases lining up with TRBD1. Trimming took 0 bases from V and 4 from J; bases not matched to a gene: 4. CDR1 and CDR2 from the germline V gene are MGHRA and YSYEKL. CDR3 length: 15 amino acids. The CDR3 sequence: CASSQEGTGTYEQYF. The DNA of the CDR3 is TGCGCCAGCAGCCAAGAAGGGACAGGGACTTACGAGCAGTACTTC.

The CDR3, as DNA: TGTGCCAGCAGTGTAAGGGCGGAGCAGTTCTTC. Its protein product is CASSVRAEQFF. This chain connects TRBV2 to TRBJ2-1; D gene uncertain. Germline CDR1 and CDR2: SNHLY and FYNNEI. Trimming took off 4 bases at V and 10 bases at J, with 8 bases between the two ends. The CDR3 has 11 amino acids.

This chain uses TRBV7-2 with TRBJ2-1; TRBD1 is a possible D gene (7 bases). This CDR3 region has 15 residues. Germline V CDR1 and CDR2: SGHTA, FQGNSA. Trimming took 6 bases from V and 2 from J, leaving 14 bases between them. The CDR3 DNA follows: TGTGCCAGCAGGCTCCAGGGGGGCACCTACAATGAGCAGTTCTTC. This gives the protein CASRLQGGTYNEQFF.